These 32 T cell receptor beta chains came from one sample sequenced in a study of T-cell reconstitution after alpha-beta-depleted transplantation in children. Library preparation (for TCRbeta) was performed with unique molecular identifiers. TCRdb processed the PCR reads anew with MiXCR; each CDR3 protein has one entry. This table holds some 310,000 distinct CDR3 sequences, around 25% found once. Sample: PBMCs, mostly from graft donor cells, taken 180 days after TCRalphabeta/CD19-depleted stem cell transplant. The receptors come from a male patient younger than 18 who had a stem cell transplant for acute lymphoblastic leukemia, so the T cells may come from the graft donor.

This chain links TRBV15 with TRBJ2-7; 9 bases align to TRBD2. Trimming at V came to 4 bases and at J to 3 bases, leaving 7 bases not matched to a gene. The V gene's germline CDR1 is LNHNV and CDR2 YYDKDF (reference sequence). This CDR3 has 15 residues. This chain's CDR3 is CATSIAGDPFYEQYF. The CDR3, as DNA: TGTGCCACCAGCATAGCGGGAGACCCCTTCTACGAGCAGTACTTC.

The V call is TRBV19, the J call TRBJ2-1; 13 positions agree with TRBD2. CDR1 and CDR2 (germline): LNHDA, SQIVND (reference sequence). This CDR3 has 17 amino acids. With 4 bases clipped from V and 4 bases from J, the junction kept 7 bases outside the gene matches. CDR3: CASSTGTSGTLYNEQFF. The CDR3 DNA is TGTGCCAGTAGTACCGGGACTAGCGGGACCTTGTACAATGAGCAGTTCTTC.

The chain's CDR3 is CSAPDGKELFF. The CDR3 bases are TGCAGCGCCCCGGACGGAAAGGAGCTGTTTTTT. J is TRBJ2-2 and V is TRBV29-1; no clear D. Germline CDR1 and CDR2: SQVTM and ANQGSEA. The CDR3 spans 11 residues. V dropped 7 bases and J dropped 10 bases, with 13 bases sitting between them.

This clonotype was detected only a few times. This chain links TRBV28 with TRBJ1-2; D might be TRBD1 (6 bases). This CDR3 spans 15 amino acids. Germline CDR1 reads MDHEN; CDR2 reads SYDVKM. Trimming pared 2 bases from V and 11 bases from J, leaving 21 bases between. This CDR3 is CASSLADRGSLGYTF. The CDR3 DNA follows: TGTGCCAGCAGTTTAGCGGACAGAGGCTCTCTAGGGTACACCTTC.

The rearrangement joins TRBV6-5 to TRBJ2-7, with 7 positions matching TRBD2. CDR3 length: 15 residues. The germline V gene has CDR1 MNHEY and CDR2 SVGAGI. Trimming removed 2 bases from V and 4 bases from J; junction bases left unmatched: 8. The CDR3 sequence is CASSYRGGRAYEQYF. The CDR3 bases are TGTGCCAGCAGTTACCGAGGAGGGAGGGCTTACGAGCAGTACTTC.

This clonotype was seen only a few times. The chain joins TRBV12-3 or TRBV12-4 to TRBJ2-5; D is perhaps TRBD2 (6 bases). There are 15 residues in the CDR3. Between the trimmed V and J ends, which lost 1 base and 4 bases, there was a span of 13 bases. The CDR3, as DNA: TGTGCCAGCAGTTTAGAAGCGGGCAGAGGAGAGACCCAGTACTTC. Its translation: CASSLEAGRGETQYF.

This clonotype was detected only a few times. V and J are TRBV5-1 and TRBJ1-1; D may be TRBD1 (5 bases). The ends were cut back, 4 bases at V and 0 bases at J, with 19 bases in the middle. Germline values: CDR1 SGHRS, CDR2 YFSETQ. The CDR3 covers 17 residues. The CDR3 reads CASSRVGGGHMNTEAFF. The CDR3 DNA reads as TGCGCCAGCAGCCGAGTGGGAGGCGGACACATGAACACTGAAGCTTTCTTT.

The chain couples TRBV12-3 or TRBV12-4 to TRBJ2-7; D might be TRBD2 (6 bases). With 3 bases removed from V and 6 bases from J, the gap between germline ends came to 24 bases. The CDR3 has 17 residues. CDR3 in amino acids: CASSFPLAYPNLSEQYF. The CDR3 DNA reads TGTGCCAGCAGTTTCCCCCTAGCGTACCCTAATTTAAGCGAGCAGTACTTC.

V usage is TRBV29-1 and J usage is TRBJ2-5; D is unclear. Germline V gene data show CDR1 as SQVTM and CDR2 as ANQGSEA. This CDR3 has 14 amino acids. Trimming removed 1 base at V and 1 base at J, with 10 bases between. Here the CDR3 reads CSVEGQNLQETQYF. As DNA, the CDR3 is TGCAGCGTTGAAGGGCAAAACCTCCAAGAGACCCAGTACTTC.

The V call is TRBV9, the J call TRBJ1-2; D gene unclear. The CDR3 has 14 amino acids. The V end lost 0 bases, the J end lost 4 bases, and 10 bases lay between the germline ends. Germline V gene sequence: CDR1 SGDLS, CDR2 YYNGEE. CDR3 loop: CASSVAGISYGYTF. CDR3 bases: TGTGCCAGCAGCGTAGCGGGCATTTCCTATGGCTACACCTTC.

This chain links TRBV20-1 with TRBJ1-2; maybe TRBD1 (6 bases). Trimming removed 1 base at V and 8 bases at J, with 17 bases between. The CDR3 spans 14 residues. From germline, CDR1 is DFQATT and CDR2 SNEGSKA (reference sequence). In DNA, the CDR3 is TGCAGTGCTAGAGCGGCCAGGGGCTTGGGGGGCTACACCTTC. Translated, it gives CSARAARGLGGYTF.

This chain connects TRBV19 to TRBJ1-5; a weak D match, TRBD1 (6 bases). The CDR3 is 16 residues long. V shed 5 bases and J shed 6 bases, with 20 bases lying between them. Germline CDR1 LNHDA, CDR2 SQIVND (reference sequence). This CDR3 reads CASSVYGQFVGQPQHF. The CDR3 DNA sequence: TGTGCCAGTAGTGTATACGGACAGTTTGTCGGTCAGCCCCAGCATTTT.

The genes are TRBV12-3 or TRBV12-4 and TRBJ1-5; D not resolved. The V end lost 5 bases, the J end lost 0 bases, and 14 bases lay between the germline ends. The CDR3 extends over 16 amino acids. CDR3 amino acids: CASSAGRPYSNQPQHF. CDR3 DNA sequence: TGTGCCAGCAGTGCAGGACGGCCATATAGCAATCAGCCCCAGCATTTT.

This clonotype was detected many times. This rearrangement joins TRBV5-1 to TRBJ2-1; 9 bases are a match to TRBD1. Germline V gene sequence: CDR1 SGHRS, CDR2 YFSETQ. The junction had 10 bases not matched to a gene; V was cut back by 4 bases and J by 5 bases. This CDR3 has 16 amino acids. CDR3 nucleotide sequence: TGCGCCAGCAGCCGACTCGGGACAGGGTCACACAATGAGCAGTTCTTC. Translating gives CASSRLGTGSHNEQFF. Looking up the rest from reference TRBV5-1 and TRBJ2-1 gives the full variable domain: KAGVTQTPRYLIKTRGQQVTLSCSPISGHRSVSWYQQTPGQGLQFLFEYFSETQRNKGNFPGRFSGRQFSNSRSEMNVSTLELGDSALYLCASSRLGTGSHNEQFFGPGTRLTVL.

This chain uses TRBV4-2 with TRBJ2-5; possibly TRBD1 for D (5 bases). The germline V gene encodes CDR1 LGHNA and CDR2 YNFKEQ. V lost 0 bases and J 3 bases, leaving 14 bases between the germline ends. The CDR3 runs 16 residues. The CDR3 DNA reads TGTGCCAGCAGCCAAGAAAGGGGAATCTCAAAAGAGACCCAGTACTTC. This gives the protein CASSQERGISKETQYF.

The J gene is TRBJ2-5, the V gene TRBV7-8, with 10 bases matching TRBD1. Germline CDR1 reads SGHVS; CDR2 reads FQNEAQ. The CDR3 covers 15 residues. V was pared by 6 bases and J by 5 bases, with 9 bases of the junction left unmatched. DNA of the CDR3: TGTGCCAGCAGTCTCGACAGGGGGCGACGGGAGACCCAGTACTTC. Amino acids: CASSLDRGRRETQYF.

This clonotype occurred a few times. This chain joins TRBV7-9 and TRBJ2-2; D unresolved. The CDR3 is 15 amino acids. The V gene's germline CDR1 is SEHNR and CDR2 FQNEAQ (reference sequence). V lost 1 base and J 4 bases, leaving 10 bases between the germline ends. The CDR3 is CASSLVRRGTGELFF. CDR3 DNA: TGTGCCAGCAGCTTAGTTCGCAGAGGCACCGGGGAGCTGTTTTTT.

The chain recombines TRBV6-1 with TRBJ1-2, with 7 bases that match TRBD1. The CDR3 loop spans 14 amino acids. The J segment lost 4 bases and the V segment lost 8 bases, leaving 10 bases of the junction unmatched. Germline-derived CDR1 and CDR2 are MNHNS and SASEGT. The CDR3 protein is CASLRARQGYGYTF. The CDR3 DNA reads TGTGCCAGCCTACGAGCAAGACAGGGCTATGGCTACACCTTC.

This clonotype has more than one count but fewer than ten. The chain carries TRBV18 and TRBJ1-1; D ambiguous. Looked up from germline, CDR1 is KGHSH and CDR2 is LQKENI. The CDR3 is 14 amino acids. V lost 2 bases and J lost 5, with 12 bases in between. The CDR3 nucleotides are TGTGCCAGCTCACCAGGTCCGGGTCGAACTGAAGCTTTCTTT. Translated: CASSPGPGRTEAFF.

The gene calls are TRBV2 and TRBJ2-7; TRBD1 aligns across 8 bases. The CDR3 spans 13 residues. Trimming cost V 6 bases and J 0 bases; bases outside gene matches: 1. CDR1 and CDR2 (germline): SNHLY, FYNNEI. CDR3 region: CASRTGASYEQYF. The CDR3 DNA follows: TGTGCCAGCAGGACAGGGGCCTCCTACGAGCAGTACTTC.

There are a few counts of this clonotype. The chain links TRBV28 to TRBJ2-3; 7 nucleotides agree with TRBD2. The junction had 8 bases not matched to a gene; V was cut back by 8 bases and J by 6 bases. CDR1 and CDR2 from the germline V gene are MDHEN and SYDVKM. The CDR3 sequence is 13 residues long. CDR3 amino acids: CASELWEGDTQYF. The CDR3 region has the DNA TGTGCCAGCGAATTGTGGGAGGGTGATACGCAGTATTTT.

This clonotype was observed a single time. The chain uses TRBV11-3 and TRBJ2-2; D tentatively reads TRBD1 or TRBD2 (5 bases each). Germline V gene sequence: CDR1 SGHNT, CDR2 YENEEA. The CDR3 covers 14 residues. V lost 1 base and J 6 bases, leaving 9 bases between the germline ends. CDR3: CASSLARGSGELFF. The CDR3 nucleotides are TGTGCCAGCAGCTTAGCCCGGGGCTCCGGGGAGCTGTTTTTT.

Only a few counts were recorded for this clonotype. The genes are TRBV7-8 and TRBJ2-5; D gene uncertain. In germline, CDR1 is SGHVS, CDR2 FQNEAQ. The ends were cut back, 1 base at V and 2 bases at J, with 5 bases in the middle. CDR3 length: 13 amino acids. The CDR3 loop is CASSLVRQETQYF. CDR3 coding DNA: TGTGCCAGCAGCTTAGTTCGGCAAGAGACCCAGTACTTC.

V is TRBV7-9 and J is TRBJ2-2; the D is unclear. Trimming shortened V by 5 bases and J by 6 bases, and 10 bases separated the two germline ends. The length of the CDR3 is 13 residues. Germline assignment: CDR1 SEHNR and CDR2 FQNEAQ (reference sequence). The DNA for the CDR3 is TGTGCCAGCAGCCAGGTGGAATCCGGGGAGCTGTTTTTT. Translated, it gives CASSQVESGELFF.

The chain links TRBV20-1 to TRBJ2-7; TRBD1 matches 7 bases. Germline-derived CDR1 and CDR2 are DFQATT and SNEGSKA (reference sequence). This CDR3 has 12 residues. Unmatched junction bases numbered 4, after V lost 5 bases and J lost 3 bases. The CDR3 sequence: CSASTGSYEQYF. The DNA of the CDR3 is TGCAGTGCTTCGACAGGGAGCTACGAGCAGTACTTC.

This chain uses TRBV20-1 with TRBJ2-5; 10 bases align to TRBD2. The CDR3 is made up of 16 amino acids. Germline V lookup: CDR1 DFQATT, CDR2 SNEGSKA (reference sequence). The V segment lost 2 bases and the J segment 5 bases; nucleotides outside the gene matches: 11. The CDR3: CSARSRKTSGMETQYF. The CDR3 region has the DNA TGCAGTGCTAGATCTCGTAAAACTAGCGGGATGGAGACCCAGTACTTC.

The sample holds a few counts of this clonotype. V is TRBV5-1 and J is TRBJ2-1, with 8 bases that match TRBD2. The V and J ends lost 1 base and 9 bases, in that order; junction bases with no gene match: 6. The germline V gene encodes CDR1 SGHRS and CDR2 YFSETQ. The CDR3 consists of 14 residues. The CDR3 DNA follows: TGCGCCAGCAGCTTGCGAAGCGGGAGTATTGAGCAGTTCTTC. Translation gives CASSLRSGSIEQFF.

The chain uses TRBV5-1 and TRBJ2-5; D may be TRBD1 (6 bases). V was pared by 2 bases and J by 3 bases, with 14 bases between. Germline values: CDR1 SGHRS, CDR2 YFSETQ. This CDR3 comprises 15 residues. CDR3 protein: CASSLFQGTKETQYF. The CDR3 nucleotides read TGCGCCAGCAGCTTATTCCAGGGGACCAAAGAGACCCAGTACTTC. Full variable domain (rest looked up from reference TRBV5-1 and TRBJ2-5): KAGVTQTPRYLIKTRGQQVTLSCSPISGHRSVSWYQQTPGQGLQFLFEYFSETQRNKGNFPGRFSGRQFSNSRSEMNVSTLELGDSALYLCASSLFQGTKETQYFGPGTRLLVL.

V and J are TRBV7-9 and TRBJ2-3; D is tentatively TRBD1 or TRBD2 (5 bases each). The CDR3 is 15 residues long. CDR1 is SEHNR, CDR2 FQNEAQ, per germline (reference sequence). V shed 2 bases and J shed 5 bases, with 14 bases lying between them. This CDR3 is CASSLTGRGGDTQYF. CDR3 coding DNA: TGTGCCAGCAGCTTAACGGGGCGCGGTGGAGATACGCAGTATTTT.

This clonotype was observed a few times. The chain links TRBV5-1 to TRBJ1-1; TRBD1 might be the D (6 bases). The CDR3 covers 16 residues. V was trimmed by 0 bases and J by 2 bases, leaving 14 bases between them. Germline V gene lookup returns CDR1 SGHRS and CDR2 YFSETQ. CDR3 region: CASSLAGEGGNTEAFF. The CDR3 DNA reads as TGCGCCAGCAGCTTGGCCGGGGAGGGGGGCAACACTGAAGCTTTCTTT.

The V gene is TRBV7-9, the J gene TRBJ2-7; D call uncertain. Between the trimmed V and J ends, which lost 4 bases and 5 bases, there was a span of 12 bases. CDR1 is SEHNR, CDR2 FQNEAQ, per germline (reference sequence). The CDR3 covers 13 residues. The CDR3 DNA reads TGTGCCAGCAGCTCTATCCCCCCGGACGAGCAGTACTTC. It codes for CASSSIPPDEQYF.

This clonotype was counted only a few times. The chain links TRBV7-3 to TRBJ2-1; 7 nucleotides align to TRBD2. The V gene's germline CDR1 is SGHTA and CDR2 FQGTGA. The CDR3 spans 16 residues. With 5 bases clipped from V and 5 bases from J, the junction kept 12 bases outside the gene matches. CDR3 bases: TGTGCCAGCAGCAGCGGGGTCGGGATAGCAAACAATGAGCAGTTCTTC. Translating gives CASSSGVGIANNEQFF.